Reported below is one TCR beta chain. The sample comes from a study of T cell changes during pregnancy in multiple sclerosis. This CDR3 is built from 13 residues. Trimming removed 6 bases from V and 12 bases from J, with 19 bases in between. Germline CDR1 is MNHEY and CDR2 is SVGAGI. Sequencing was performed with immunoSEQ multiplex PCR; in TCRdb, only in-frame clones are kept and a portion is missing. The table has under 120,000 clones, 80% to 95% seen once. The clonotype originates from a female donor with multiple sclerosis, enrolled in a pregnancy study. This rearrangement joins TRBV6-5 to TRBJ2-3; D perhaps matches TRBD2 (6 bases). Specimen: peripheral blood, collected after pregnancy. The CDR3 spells CASRSMAGSAQYF. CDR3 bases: TGTGCCAGCAGGTCTATGGCGGGATCCGCCCAGTATTTT.